The 22 T cell receptor beta chains below all came from one sample that was sequenced in a study of blood T cell repertoires in COVID-19. Assay: immunoSEQ multiplex PCR; the TCRdb copy retains only in-frame clones and omits some. The data hold 50,000 to 65,000 clones, with about 90% observed a single time. The sample was peripheral blood. All receptors come from a woman aged 55-70 years with active or convalescent COVID-19.

The chain recombines TRBV19 with TRBJ1-2, with 9 positions matching TRBD1. Germline V gives CDR1 LNHDA, CDR2 SQIVND (reference sequence). V gave up 8 bases and J gave up 5 bases; unmatched junction bases: 6. The CDR3 has 13 amino acids. The CDR3 here is CASVLTGGYGYTF. As DNA, the CDR3 is TGTGCCAGTGTCCTGACAGGGGGGTATGGCTACACCTTC.

This clone has a handful of counts. The chain uses TRBV7-8 and TRBJ1-1; D perhaps matches TRBD1 (6 bases). Germline loops: CDR1 SGHVS, CDR2 FQNEAQ. Trimming stripped 6 bases from V and 5 bases from J, with 19 bases between. The CDR3 sequence is 15 residues long. This chain's CDR3 is CASRGDILRGTEAFF. In DNA form, the CDR3 reads TGTGCCAGCAGAGGGGACATACTAAGAGGGACTGAAGCTTTCTTT.

The chain links TRBV10-1 to TRBJ1-1; D unclear. Trimming stripped 9 bases from V and 1 base from J, with 18 bases between. This CDR3 is built from 15 residues. From germline, CDR1 is WNHNN and CDR2 SYGVQD (reference sequence). Here the CDR3 DNA reads TGCGCCAGTGGTGCTAGGGAGCTGAAGAACACTGAAGCTTTCTTT. Its translation is CASGARELKNTEAFF.

This chain links TRBV28 with TRBJ1-3; 8 bases are shared with TRBD1. This CDR3 is built from 15 residues. V gave up 6 bases and J gave up 0 bases; unmatched junction bases: 4. Per the germline V gene, CDR1 is MDHEN and CDR2 is SYDVKM. Here the CDR3 DNA reads TGTGCCAGCAGGGTCACAGGGGGCTCTGGAAACACCATATATTTT. It codes for CASRVTGGSGNTIYF.

The chain uses TRBV11-2 and TRBJ1-4, with D uncertain. The germline V gene encodes CDR1 SGHAT and CDR2 FQNNGV. Trimming shortened V by 5 bases and J by 4 bases, and 17 bases separated the two germline ends. This CDR3 contains 16 residues. DNA of the CDR3: TGTGCCAGCAGCAGAAAGTTGGCGGACTATAATGAAAAACTGTTTTTT. Translation gives CASSRKLADYNEKLFF.

This sequence joins TRBV7-2 and TRBJ2-7, with 7 bases matching TRBD1. The CDR3 is 15 amino acids. Germline CDR1 SGHTA, CDR2 FQGNSA. The J segment lost 0 bases and the V segment lost 5 bases, leaving 7 bases of the junction unmatched. CDR3 nucleotide sequence: TGTGCCAGCAGCACACAGGGGACAGTCTCCTACGAGCAGTACTTC. Translated, it gives CASSTQGTVSYEQYF.

The CDR3 DNA follows: TGTGCCAGCAGCTTAGAAGCCACCGGGGAGCTGTTTTTT. Its translation: CASSLEATGELFF. The chain links TRBV7-2 to TRBJ2-2; D remains ambiguous. Per germline, CDR1 SGHTA and CDR2 FQGNSA. The CDR3 contains 13 residues. V lost 1 base and J lost 4, with 4 bases in between.

The V and J genes are TRBV7-3 and TRBJ2-3; 8 bases agree with TRBD2. CDR3 length: 18 amino acids. The V gene's germline CDR1 is SGHTA and CDR2 FQGTGA. The J segment lost 2 bases and the V segment lost 1 base, leaving 11 bases of the junction unmatched. CDR3 loop: CASSLIRTAGGLTDTQYF. CDR3 nucleotide sequence: TGTGCCAGCAGCTTAATTCGAACGGCGGGAGGACTCACAGATACGCAGTATTTT.

The rearrangement joins TRBV7-9 to TRBJ2-3; TRBD2 matches 9 bases. The ends lost 5 bases at V and 2 bases at J; junction bases unmatched: 8. The CDR3 is made up of 16 amino acids. Germline V gives CDR1 SEHNR, CDR2 FQNEAQ (reference sequence). The CDR3 DNA sequence: TGTGCCAGCAGCCCGCGACTAGCGGAGATCACAGATACGCAGTATTTT. It encodes CASSPRLAEITDTQYF.

This clone was counted a single time. The genes are TRBV5-1 and TRBJ2-6, with D possibly being TRBD2 (5 bases). Germline lookup yields CDR1 SGHRS and CDR2 YFSETQ. The length of the CDR3 is 15 residues. Trimming stripped 0 bases from V and 3 bases from J, with 7 bases between. As DNA, the CDR3 is TGCGCCAGCAGCTTGGGAGGGAGTGGGGCCAACGTCCTGACTTTC. It codes for CASSLGGSGANVLTF.

This clone came up a few times. In DNA, the CDR3 is TGTGCCAGCAGTTTTGACCCCCCGGGCAATGAGCAGTTCTTC. It yields the protein CASSFDPPGNEQFF. V is TRBV7-9 and J is TRBJ2-1; D ambiguous. The germline V gene has CDR1 SEHNR and CDR2 FQNEAQ (reference sequence). Trimming cost V 6 bases and J 6 bases, with 15 bases left between them. This CDR3 has 14 residues.

This clone was picked up one time. The rearrangement uses TRBV14 and TRBJ2-1; D is ambiguous. The V gene lost 0 bases and the J gene lost 9 bases, with 9 bases spanning the gap. Germline CDR1 is SGHDN and CDR2 is FVKESK. The CDR3 totals 13 residues. In DNA, the CDR3 is TGTGCCAGCAGCCAAGAGGGCGAGCCTGAGCAGTTCTTC. This encodes CASSQEGEPEQFF.

The genes are TRBV27 and TRBJ2-1, with 9 bases identical to TRBD1. There are 15 residues in the CDR3. Germline V gene data show CDR1 as MNHEY and CDR2 as SMNVEV (reference sequence). V lost 3 bases to trimming and J lost 7 bases; unmatched junction nucleotides: 7. The CDR3 DNA follows: TGTGCCAGCAGTTTTAAGGGGGACAGGGTAAATGAGCAGTTCTTC. Encoded protein: CASSFKGDRVNEQFF.

The V gene is TRBV27, the J gene TRBJ2-3; 11 bases are shared with TRBD2. Losses at the gene ends were 4 bases for V and 2 bases for J; bases not matched to a gene: 8. The CDR3 loop spans 17 amino acids. Germline CDR1 MNHEY, CDR2 SMNVEV (reference sequence). In DNA form, the CDR3 reads TGTGCCAGCAGTTCCCCGGCTAGCGGGGGGTACACAGATACGCAGTATTTT. Translated: CASSSPASGGYTDTQYF.

The chain uses TRBV7-8 and TRBJ2-7; 8 positions agree with TRBD2. Trimming at V came to 5 bases and at J to 0 bases, leaving 6 bases not matched to a gene. This CDR3 is built from 15 residues. Germline-derived CDR1 and CDR2 are SGHVS and FQNEAQ. For the CDR3, the DNA is TGTGCCAGCAGCATTAGCGGGACCTTCTCCTACGAGCAGTACTTC. Protein sequence: CASSISGTFSYEQYF.

The gene calls are TRBV7-9 and TRBJ2-2; a weak D match, TRBD1 (6 bases). This CDR3 comprises 15 residues. V dropped 0 bases and J dropped 2 bases, with 7 bases sitting between them. CDR1 is SEHNR and CDR2 is FQNEAQ in the germline V gene (reference sequence). CDR3 region: CASSLAGANTGELFF. In nucleotides, the CDR3 is TGTGCCAGCAGCTTAGCGGGGGCTAACACCGGGGAGCTGTTTTTT.

This chain joins TRBV19 and TRBJ1-5; perhaps TRBD1 as D (6 bases). The germline gives CDR1 LNHDA, CDR2 SQIVND (reference sequence). The CDR3 spans 15 residues. V was trimmed by 5 bases and J by 8 bases, leaving 19 bases between them. CDR3 loop: CASSVRRGIEEPQHF. The CDR3 region has the DNA TGTGCCAGTAGTGTCCGCAGGGGAATCGAGGAGCCCCAGCATTTT.

The gene calls are TRBV7-8 and TRBJ1-2, with D possibly matching TRBD1 (5 bases). Trimming pared 1 base from V and 4 bases from J, leaving 13 bases between. Germline-derived CDR1 and CDR2 are SGHVS and FQNEAQ. The length of the CDR3 is 15 residues. The CDR3 DNA reads TGTGCCAGCAGCTTAGTAGCGGTGGGGGGCTATGGCTACACCTTC. The encoded protein is CASSLVAVGGYGYTF.

V gene TRBV11-2 combines with J gene TRBJ1-4; D is undetermined. CDR3 length: 11 residues. Germline CDR1 reads SGHAT; CDR2 reads FQNNGV. Trimming shortened V by 8 bases and J by 7 bases, and 8 bases separated the two germline ends. CDR3 in amino acids: CASSTVEKLFF. DNA of the CDR3: TGTGCCAGCTCTACGGTTGAAAAACTGTTTTTT.

The V and J genes are TRBV5-1 and TRBJ1-4; TRBD1 might be the D (6 bases). Germline loops: CDR1 SGHRS, CDR2 YFSETQ. V was cut by 4 bases and J by 0 bases, with 10 bases left in between. This CDR3 region has 15 residues. The CDR3 nucleotides are TGCGCCAGCAGCCTGAGGACAGCAACTAATGAAAAACTGTTTTTT. It encodes CASSLRTATNEKLFF. Full variable domain (remainder filled in from reference TRBV5-1 and TRBJ1-4): KAGVTQTPRYLIKTRGQQVTLSCSPISGHRSVSWYQQTPGQGLQFLFEYFSETQRNKGNFPGRFSGRQFSNSRSEMNVSTLELGDSALYLCASSLRTATNEKLFFGSGTQLSVL.

This sequence joins TRBV6-5 and TRBJ1-2; D not certain. CDR1 MNHEY and CDR2 SVGAGI come from the germline V gene. The CDR3 extends over 15 amino acids. Trimming stripped 6 bases from V and 0 bases from J, with 14 bases between. CDR3 region: CASRSGRGSNYGYTF. Written as DNA, the CDR3 is TGTGCCAGCAGATCGGGTCGAGGATCTAACTATGGCTACACCTTC.

The V call is TRBV28, the J call TRBJ2-1, with 12 bases lining up with TRBD2. Germline V gene sequence: CDR1 MDHEN, CDR2 SYDVKM. The CDR3 runs 16 residues. V lost 5 bases and J lost 8; bases outside the gene matches: 10. The DNA for the CDR3 is TGTGCCAGCAGTGCCTCTAGCGGGAGGGCCTTGTATGAGCAGTTCTTC. Amino acid sequence: CASSASSGRALYEQFF.